The 17 T cell receptor beta chains given below trace back to one sample, sequenced in a study of PD-1 blockade in classical Hodgkin lymphoma. The time point was: cycle 4 day 1 (C4D1), after more than five weeks of nivolumab. All the patients suffered relapse after autologous stem cell transplantation, and brentuximab vedotin exposure differed. Assay: immunoSEQ multiplex PCR; the TCRdb copy retains only in-frame clones and omits some. The sample includes 80,000 to 95,000 clones, under 85% of them seen just once. Sample: peripheral blood mononuclear cells (PBMCs), taken before the fourth cycle of nivolumab. The receptors were gathered from a human donor with classical Hodgkin lymphoma.

This rearrangement joins TRBV5-1 to TRBJ2-1; TRBD1 is a possible D gene (6 bases). CDR3 length equals 15 residues. Trimming removed 0 bases from V and 7 bases from J, with 14 bases in between. The germline V gene encodes CDR1 SGHRS and CDR2 YFSETQ. Here the CDR3 DNA reads TGCGCCAGCAGCTTGGACCCATCCGGGACAAATGAGCAGTTCTTC. Its translation is CASSLDPSGTNEQFF. The full variable domain, with the rest looked up from reference TRBV5-1 and TRBJ2-1, is KAGVTQTPRYLIKTRGQQVTLSCSPISGHRSVSWYQQTPGQGLQFLFEYFSETQRNKGNFPGRFSGRQFSNSRSEMNVSTLELGDSALYLCASSLDPSGTNEQFFGPGTRLTVL.

V usage is TRBV5-4 and J usage is TRBJ2-3, with a possible D match to TRBD2 (6 bases). The CDR3 consists of 15 residues. Germline V gives CDR1 SGHNT, CDR2 YYREEE (reference sequence). Between the trimmed V and J ends, which lost 2 bases and 4 bases, there was a span of 14 bases. The CDR3 loop is CASSLEGSGADTQYF. The DNA of the CDR3 is TGTGCCAGCAGCTTAGAGGGGTCGGGGGCAGATACGCAGTATTTT.

The chain couples TRBV28 to TRBJ2-7; 10 bases are a match to TRBD2. CDR1 is MDHEN and CDR2 is SYDVKM in the germline V gene. The CDR3 is 14 residues long. Unmatched junction bases numbered 9, after V lost 11 bases and J lost 2 bases. The CDR3 here is CACVTSGPPYEQYF. CDR3 coding DNA: TGTGCCTGTGTGACTAGCGGGCCTCCCTACGAGCAGTACTTC.

The chain carries TRBV7-8 and TRBJ2-5, with TRBD2 as a possible D gene (6 bases). The V gene lost 5 bases and the J gene lost 5 bases, with 18 bases spanning the gap. There are 15 residues in the CDR3. Germline CDR1 SGHVS, CDR2 FQNEAQ. CDR3 loop: CASSPALGGWETQYF. The DNA of the CDR3 is TGTGCCAGCAGCCCGGCTTTGGGGGGTTGGGAGACCCAGTACTTC.

J is TRBJ2-5 and V is TRBV7-9; D possibly corresponds to TRBD2 (6 bases). Looked up from germline, CDR1 is SEHNR and CDR2 is FQNEAQ (reference sequence). The ends were cut back, 2 bases at V and 4 bases at J, with 14 bases in the middle. This CDR3 comprises 15 residues. As DNA, the CDR3 is TGTGCCAGCAGCTTATTAACGGGAGTTAGAGAGACCCAGTACTTC. Residues: CASSLLTGVRETQYF. Variable domain in full (rest from reference TRBV7-9 and TRBJ2-5): DTGVSQNPRHKITKRGQNVTFRCDPISEHNRLYWYRQTLGQGPEFLTYFQNEAQLEKSRLLSDRFSAERPKGSFSTLEIQRTEQGDSAMYLCASSLLTGVRETQYFGPGTRLLVL.

The chain is built from TRBV21-1 and TRBJ2-7; TRBD1 is the table's D call, not checked against the DNA. TRBV21-1 is termed a pseudogene. This CDR3 is built from 12 residues. CDR3 protein: CASSWDTYEQYF. The CDR3, as DNA: TGTGCCAGCAGCTGGGACACCTACGAGCAGTACTTC.

This sequence joins TRBV7-2 and TRBJ2-1; D is undetermined. The CDR3 loop spans 12 amino acids. V lost 8 bases and J 10 bases, leaving 15 bases between the germline ends. Germline loops: CDR1 SGHTA, CDR2 FQGNSA. CDR3 residues: CASGTVGGEQFF. CDR3 DNA sequence: TGTGCCAGCGGCACCGTGGGTGGGGAGCAGTTCTTC.

The chain carries TRBV9 and TRBJ2-4, with D perhaps assigned TRBD1 or TRBD2 (5 bases each). The CDR3 is 17 residues long. The V end lost 0 bases, the J end lost 3 bases, and 16 bases lay between the germline ends. From germline, CDR1 is SGDLS and CDR2 YYNGEE. The CDR3 DNA reads TGTGCCAGCAGCGTAGATCCAGGGAGTGGAGTCAAAAACATTCAGTACTTC. As protein: CASSVDPGSGVKNIQYF.

The chain carries TRBV5-4 and TRBJ1-1, with D maybe TRBD1 (5 bases). V lost 4 bases and J lost 1, with 14 bases in between. This CDR3 is built from 15 residues. The germline gives CDR1 SGHNT, CDR2 YYREEE (reference sequence). The CDR3 protein is CASSAVGGGNTEAFF. CDR3 in DNA: TGTGCCAGCAGCGCCGTCGGGGGAGGGAACACTGAAGCTTTCTTT.

The genes are TRBV5-1 and TRBJ2-2; 7 positions agree with TRBD2. The length of the CDR3 is 16 residues. The germline V gene has CDR1 SGHRS and CDR2 YFSETQ. V trimming: 2 bases; J trimming: 0 bases; junction bases outside the gene matches: 4. The CDR3 sequence is CASSFPSGTNTGELFF. CDR3 DNA sequence: TGCGCCAGCAGCTTCCCTAGCGGAACGAACACCGGGGAGCTGTTTTTT.

This rearrangement joins TRBV29-1 to TRBJ2-1; D gene unclear. Germline assignment: CDR1 SQVTM and CDR2 ANQGSEA. The CDR3 runs to 12 residues. The V end was cut by 7 bases, the J end by 7 bases, with 14 bases between. The CDR3 nucleotides read TGCAGCGAAAAGTCAGCTCAGAATGAGCAGTTCTTC. Translation gives CSEKSAQNEQFF.

The chain has TRBV9 and TRBJ2-3; 7 bases match TRBD1. The germline CDR1 and CDR2 sequences are SGDLS and YYNGEE. The CDR3 sequence is 17 residues long. The trim removed 3 bases at V and 2 bases at J, leaving 12 bases unmatched. This CDR3 reads CASSAPDDRDYTDTQYF. The CDR3 bases are TGTGCCAGCAGCGCACCAGACGACAGGGATTACACAGATACGCAGTATTTT.

This chain uses TRBV9 with TRBJ1-2; D is perhaps TRBD1 (5 bases). Trimming removed 4 bases at V and 8 bases at J, with 18 bases between. CDR1 SGDLS and CDR2 YYNGEE come from the germline V gene. CDR3 length equals 14 residues. The CDR3 DNA reads TGTGCCAGCAGCCCCCCCTCGGGGGTGGTGGGCTACACCTTC. Translated: CASSPPSGVVGYTF.

The chain employs TRBV7-9 and TRBJ2-4; 7 bases match TRBD1. This CDR3 has 14 amino acids. The J segment lost 6 bases and the V segment lost 1 base, leaving 3 bases of the junction unmatched. Germline V lookup: CDR1 SEHNR, CDR2 FQNEAQ (reference sequence). The CDR3 loop is CASSLVGGGNIQYF. CDR3 nucleotides: TGTGCCAGCAGCTTAGTAGGGGGCGGAAACATTCAGTACTTC.

This chain connects TRBV6-4 to TRBJ2-2; D is uncertain. Looked up from germline, CDR1 is MRHNA and CDR2 is SNTAGT. The CDR3 loop spans 13 amino acids. Trimming left V 4 bases short and J 0 bases short, with 3 bases between. The CDR3 DNA reads as TGTGCCAGCAGTGGCCCGAACACCGGGGAGCTGTTTTTT. Translated: CASSGPNTGELFF.

V gene TRBV7-2 combines with J gene TRBJ2-7; D uncertain. The germline V gene has CDR1 SGHTA and CDR2 FQGNSA. Trimming shortened V by 5 bases and J by 7 bases, and 15 bases separated the two germline ends. The CDR3 has 13 amino acids. The CDR3: CASSLRPSGEQYF. The CDR3 nucleotides read TGTGCCAGCAGCCTAAGGCCCTCCGGGGAGCAGTACTTC.

This clone has just a few counts. CDR3 DNA sequence: TGTGCCAGCTCAAACGGGCCGAATGAGCAGTTCTTC. It encodes CASSNGPNEQFF. This chain links TRBV18 with TRBJ2-1; D is unclear. Per the germline V gene, CDR1 is KGHSH and CDR2 is LQKENI. There are 12 residues in the CDR3. Trimming stripped 5 bases from V and 7 bases from J, with 9 bases between. Drawing the rest from reference TRBV18 and TRBJ2-1, the complete variable domain is NAGVMQNPRHLVRRRGQEARLRCSPMKGHSHVYWYRQLPEEGLKFMVYLQKENIIDESGMPKERFSAEFPKEGPSILRIQQVVRGDSAAYFCASSNGPNEQFFGPGTRLTVL.